This T cell receptor (beta chain) was captured by sequencing in a study of identical twins. Only a few counts were recorded for this clonotype. Its antigen is unknown. Healthy Caucasian donors formed the entire cohort. The J segment lost 3 bases and the V segment lost 5 bases, leaving 11 bases of the junction unmatched. Germline V lookup: CDR1 DFQATT, CDR2 SNEGSKA (reference sequence). The CDR3 sequence is 16 residues long. Study-wide points: Modelling approaches yielded underestimates of out-of-frame TCR alpha sharing between monozygotic twins.

Addition of a universal primer site occurred through template switching, and cDNA carried unique molecular identifiers. Via MiXCR, TCRdb re-called the 5' RACE reads, giving one row per CDR3 protein. Of under 300,000 distinct CDR3 sequences in the sample, over 9.5% were seen once. Another study also made use of these data, one on yellow fever vaccine responses in identical twins.

The V and J genes are TRBV20-1 and TRBJ1-5; TRBD1 agrees at 9 bases. This sequence originates from a woman aged 18 to 35 in good health. Sequenced: memory (CD45RO+) T cells sorted from blood. The CDR3 nucleotides are TGCAGTGCTCGAAGACACCGGGACAGGGTCAATCAGCCCCAGCATTTT. It translates to CSARRHRDRVNQPQHF.